Sequencing of this TCR beta chain was carried out in a study of human T cells and chemical hapten exposure. Each CDR3 protein is one row after TCRdb ran MiXCR on the RACE reads. The sample has about 54,000 distinct CDR3 sequences, around 9.5% seen once. The sample holds a few counts of this clonotype. As to time point: patch test 2, 6 weeks after DPC sensitization. Treatment: therapeutic diphenylcyclopropenone sensitization with weekly scalp DPC. The specimen was whole blood, collected in connection with sensitization to the hapten diphenylcyclopropenone (DPC). This receptor was identified in a woman in her fifties or sixties with alopecia areata. Some clones in this sample may be carry-over from other donors' samples.

This CDR3 is CASRPRGAGANVLTF. The CDR3 DNA follows: TGTGCCAGCAGGCCTAGGGGCGCTGGGGCCAACGTCCTGACTTTC. J is TRBJ2-6 and V is TRBV6-2 or TRBV6-3; possible D gene TRBD1, 5 bases. The CDR3 has 15 amino acids. V lost 6 bases and J lost 2, with 11 bases in between. CDR1 and CDR2 (germline): MNHEY, SVGEGT.